This TCR beta chain comes out of a study of cytomegalovirus exposure and HLA in healthy donors. Study-level results: Generally TCR sequences proved uncommon, though certain public TCRs appeared in numerous donors. Certain indistinguishable V segments, among them TRBV6-2 and TRBV6-3, were excluded.

PCR employed 60 Vbeta and 13 Jbeta primers. This table comes from immunoSEQ multiplex PCR, and its TCRdb copy is limited to in-frame clones, with some not included. Of about 160,000 clones detected, roughly 78% appear once; the ten largest clones hold roughly 7.1%. The CDR3 extends over 14 amino acids. Deletions cut 0 bases from V and 7 bases from J, with 10 bases between. Germline V lookup: CDR1 SGHRS, CDR2 YFSETQ. A word on this clone: The antigen is undetermined.

The genes are TRBV5-1 and TRBJ1-4; TRBD1 is a possible D gene (6 bases). What was sequenced was PBMCs. The TCR was taken from a man between 35 and 55 years old in good health and CMV-seropositive. As DNA, the CDR3 is TGCGCCAGCAGCTTGGGAGGGGGGGGTGAAAAACTGTTTTTT. Translation: CASSLGGGGEKLFF.